The 2 T cell receptor beta chains in this list originate from one sample, sequenced in a study of shared clonotypes between healthy human individuals. The repertoire was sequenced with immunoSEQ multiplex PCR; TCRdb's copy has only in-frame clones and lacks some. The table has 600,000 to 750,000 clones, roughly 72% seen once. Sample: memory CD4+ T cells sorted from blood. As to subset: CD45RA-negative fraction. These receptors all come from a woman under 40 in good health.

The gene calls are TRBV18 and TRBJ2-3; D may be TRBD1 or TRBD2 (5 bases each). Trimming left V 2 bases short and J 10 bases short, with 10 bases between. The CDR3 is made up of 12 amino acids. The V gene's germline CDR1 is KGHSH and CDR2 LQKENI. In DNA, the CDR3 is TGTGCCAGCTCACCAGGGGGACGATCGCAGTATTTT. It specifies CASSPGGRSQYF.

The chain is built from TRBV5-1 and TRBJ2-1, with no clear D. Germline V gene lookup returns CDR1 SGHRS and CDR2 YFSETQ. The CDR3 runs to 12 residues. V was clipped by 0 bases and J by 12 bases, with 10 bases between them. The CDR3 here is CASSLASMSQFF. CDR3 in DNA: TGCGCCAGCAGCTTGGCCTCAATGTCGCAGTTCTTC.